Listed below are T cell receptor beta chains from one sample, sequenced in a study of shared clonotypes between healthy human individuals. This table comes from immunoSEQ multiplex PCR, and its TCRdb copy is limited to in-frame clones, with some not included. This sample yields approximately 2,200,000 clones, of which about 92% are seen a single time; about 1.8% belongs to the top ten. The sample comprised naive CD8+ T cells from PBMCs. The receptor set was obtained from a man between 18 and 29 years old in good health. Some clones in this sample may be carry-over from other donors' samples. Both conserved end residues are part of each CDR3. Fields, in order: clone size, CDR3 length, J gene, V gene, CDR3 protein. Clone sizes are given selectively: once, few, many, or a class where the clone is expanded.

.,13,TRBJ1-5,TRBV11-2,CASSSASNQPQHF
.,11,TRBJ1-2,TRBV9,CASSGSYGYTF
.,13,.,TRBV30,CAWRPRGDYEQYF
once,14,TRBJ1-1,TRBV11-2,CASSLYGRDTEAFF
.,15,TRBJ2-2,TRBV5-6,CASSSVRTNTGELFF
.,13,TRBJ1-1,TRBV15,CATSRRVNTEAFF
.,13,TRBJ1-2,TRBV28,CASSVARPYGYTF
once,17,TRBJ2-7,TRBV2,CAILGTSGSQSSYEQYF
.,13,TRBJ2-3,TRBV5-1,CASSRTSADTQYF
.,17,TRBJ1-2,TRBV18,CASSPIDRGLTNYGYTF
.,16,TRBJ2-7,TRBV28,CASSPPGGRVNYEQYF
.,16,TRBJ2-1,TRBV6-5,CASSYGVLREGDEQFF
few,13,TRBJ1-5,TRBV28,CASIDGRNQPQHF
.,15,TRBJ2-7,TRBV27,CASSLGGGVSYEQYF
.,16,TRBJ2-7,TRBV27,CASSTSHGPSRYEQYF
.,15,TRBJ2-1,TRBV9,CASSAAGTSPYEQFF
.,17,TRBJ2-2,TRBV10-3,CAIKGTSGRSGTGELFF
.,15,TRBJ2-3,TRBV7-3,CASSSQGDSTDTQYF
once,14,TRBJ1-1,TRBV5-1,CASSVTGKNTEAFF
.,12,TRBJ2-1,TRBV13,CASSLGAGEQFF
.,12,TRBJ2-7,TRBV27,CATYGTGNEQYF